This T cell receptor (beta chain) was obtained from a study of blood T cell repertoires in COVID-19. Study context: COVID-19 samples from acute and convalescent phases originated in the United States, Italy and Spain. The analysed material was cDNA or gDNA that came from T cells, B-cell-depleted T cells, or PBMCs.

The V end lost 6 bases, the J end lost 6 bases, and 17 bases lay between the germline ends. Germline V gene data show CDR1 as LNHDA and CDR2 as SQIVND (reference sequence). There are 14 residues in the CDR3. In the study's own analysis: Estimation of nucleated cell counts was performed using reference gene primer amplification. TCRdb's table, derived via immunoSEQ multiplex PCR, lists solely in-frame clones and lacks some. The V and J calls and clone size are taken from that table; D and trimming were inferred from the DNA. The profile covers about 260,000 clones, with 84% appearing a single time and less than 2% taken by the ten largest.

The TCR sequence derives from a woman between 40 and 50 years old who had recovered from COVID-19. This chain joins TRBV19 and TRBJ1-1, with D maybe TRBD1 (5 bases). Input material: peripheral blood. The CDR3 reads CASSAGGTWSEAFF. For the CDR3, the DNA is TGTGCCAGTAGCGCCGGGGGAACCTGGTCTGAAGCTTTCTTT.